This passage covers 9 T cell receptor beta chains from one sample sequenced in a study of T cells in Graves' hyperthyroidism and ophthalmopathy. TCR beta CDR3 regions were amplified from RNA. The HTBI primer set drove a first-round RT-PCR of the TCR CDR3. TCRdb itself ran the multiplex PCR reads through MiXCR, one entry per CDR3 protein. The sample consists of 660,000 or so distinct CDR3 sequences, around 21% of them appearing once. The sample taken for sequencing was blood. The receptors here all came from a man aged 25-40 years with Graves' ophthalmopathy.

This clonotype turned up a few times. The gene calls are TRBV20-1 and TRBJ2-7; D unclear. V lost 3 bases and J lost 1, with 16 bases in between. The CDR3 totals 15 residues. The germline V gene encodes CDR1 DFQATT and CDR2 SNEGSKA (reference sequence). The CDR3 spells CSASPPEIVSYEQYF. CDR3 sequence (DNA): TGCAGTGCTAGTCCACCCGAGATCGTTTCCTACGAGCAGTACTTC.

This clonotype was observed a few times. The chain employs TRBV12-3 or TRBV12-4 and TRBJ1-4; D remains unclear. V shed 2 bases and J shed 6 bases, with 10 bases lying between them. CDR3 size: 14 residues. CDR3: CASSLSSPHEKLFF. The CDR3 DNA reads TGTGCCAGCAGTTTAAGTAGCCCCCATGAAAAACTGTTTTTT.

This clonotype was seen only a few times. The rearrangement joins TRBV27 to TRBJ2-2, with unresolved D. Germline V gives CDR1 MNHEY, CDR2 SMNVEV (reference sequence). Between the trimmed V and J ends, which lost 5 bases and 0 bases, there was a span of 16 bases. The CDR3 totals 17 residues. The CDR3 bases are TGTGCCAGCAGTCTCACCCCCTATACCGCGAACACCGGGGAGCTGTTTTTT. Protein sequence: CASSLTPYTANTGELFF.

The V gene is TRBV5-1, the J gene TRBJ2-2, with TRBD1 identical over 8 bases. Looked up from germline, CDR1 is SGHRS and CDR2 is YFSETQ. Trimming at V came to 7 bases and at J to 2 bases, leaving 10 bases not matched to a gene. The CDR3 has 16 amino acids. Here the CDR3 reads CASRTGMTPNTGELFF. Here the CDR3 DNA reads TGCGCCAGCCGGACAGGGATGACTCCAAACACCGGGGAGCTGTTTTTT.

The chain couples TRBV29-1 to TRBJ1-2; 8 nucleotides align to TRBD1. The germline V gene has CDR1 SQVTM and CDR2 ANQGSEA. CDR3 size: 13 residues. The junction had 7 bases not matched to a gene; V was cut back by 5 bases and J by 5 bases. Here the CDR3 DNA reads TGCAGCGTTTCTCGGGGACAGGAGTATGGCTACACCTTC. Its protein product is CSVSRGQEYGYTF. Using reference TRBV29-1 and TRBJ1-2 for the parts outside the CDR3, the full variable domain is SAVISQKPSRDICQRGTSLTIQCQVDSQVTMMFWYRQQPGQSLTLIATANQGSEATYESGFVIDKFPISRPNLTFSTLTVSNMSPEDSSIYLCSVSRGQEYGYTFGSGTRLTVV.

Only a few counts were recorded for this clonotype. This chain links TRBV12-3 or TRBV12-4 with TRBJ2-4, with 10 bases fitting TRBD1. The CDR3 totals 14 residues. The V gene end was trimmed by 1 base and the J gene end by 8 bases; junction bases not matched to a gene: 2. The CDR3 nucleotides are TGTGCCAGCAGTTTAGTTGGGACAGGGGACATTCAGTACTTC. It yields the protein CASSLVGTGDIQYF.

Ten or more counts support this clonotype. This rearrangement joins TRBV5-1 to TRBJ2-1, with unresolved D. Germline loops: CDR1 SGHRS, CDR2 YFSETQ. The CDR3 totals 16 residues. V was shortened by 3 bases and J by 4 bases, with 17 bases between the two germline ends. The CDR3 region is CASSSAFRTKYNEQFF. CDR3 in DNA: TGCGCCAGCAGCTCTGCCTTTCGGACGAAGTACAATGAGCAGTTCTTC.

The chain is built from TRBV6-1 and TRBJ2-7, with 7 nucleotides matching TRBD1. Per the germline V gene, CDR1 is MNHNS and CDR2 is SASEGT. This CDR3 region has 15 residues. The trim removed 5 bases at V and 1 base at J, leaving 8 bases unmatched. The CDR3 sequence is CASSPTGAASYEQYF. As DNA, the CDR3 is TGTGCCAGCAGTCCCACAGGGGCCGCTTCCTACGAGCAGTACTTC.

This clonotype has just a few counts. This chain links TRBV6-4 with TRBJ2-5; 7 nucleotides agree with TRBD1. Germline V gene data show CDR1 as MRHNA and CDR2 as SNTAGT. V was pared by 5 bases and J by 4 bases, with 7 bases of the junction left unmatched. This CDR3 has 14 amino acids. The CDR3 spells CASSPTGEGETQYF. CDR3 coding DNA: TGTGCCAGCAGTCCTACAGGGGAAGGAGAGACCCAGTACTTC.